The rows below give T cell receptor beta chains drawn from one sample of a study of cytomegalovirus exposure and HLA in healthy donors. Some clones are missing from TCRdb's copy, which holds only in-frame ones; the method was immunoSEQ multiplex PCR. The sample contains 110,000 to 150,000 clones, 70% to 75% of which appear only once. Sequencing was done on a sample of PBMCs. Receptors originate from a woman aged 30 to 39 in good health and CMV-seronegative. CDR3s include the opening cysteine and the closing phenylalanine or tryptophan. A D gene is named only where the DNA matches it firmly. Clone size appears in some rows only: once, few, many, or a class for an expanded clone.

v_gene: TRBV4-1
abundance: .
j_gene: TRBJ1-2
d_gene: .
CDR3aa: CASSQVEGQLTIYGYTF
CDR3nt: TGCGCCAGCAGCCAAGTTGAAGGACAGCTGACGATCTATGGCTACACCTTC

v_gene: TRBV28
abundance: .
j_gene: TRBJ2-1
d_gene: .
CDR3aa: CASSLSGFWNEQFF
CDR3nt: TGTGCCAGCAGTTTATCGGGGTTTTGGAATGAGCAGTTCTTC

v_gene: TRBV2
abundance: few
j_gene: TRBJ2-7
d_gene: TRBD1
CDR3aa: CASSYHRGPIYEQYF
CDR3nt: TGTGCCAGCAGTTACCACAGGGGGCCGATCTACGAGCAGTACTTC

v_gene: TRBV19
abundance: .
j_gene: TRBJ1-6
d_gene: TRBD1
CDR3aa: CASRPQGTHNSPLHF
CDR3nt: TGTGCCAGTAGACCACAGGGGACCCATAATTCACCCCTCCACTTT

v_gene: TRBV5-8
abundance: .
j_gene: TRBJ1-6
d_gene: .
CDR3aa: CASSSINSPLHF
CDR3nt: TGTGCCAGCAGCTCCATTAATTCACCCCTCCACTTT

v_gene: TRBV6-4
abundance: .
j_gene: TRBJ2-2
d_gene: .
CDR3aa: CASGQSTTGELFF
CDR3nt: TGTGCCAGCGGACAGTCAACTACCGGGGAGCTGTTTTTT

v_gene: TRBV18
abundance: .
j_gene: TRBJ1-4
d_gene: .
CDR3aa: CASSPSLAQATNEKLFF
CDR3nt: TGTGCCAGCTCACCATCTCTGGCCCAAGCAACTAATGAAAAACTGTTTTTT

v_gene: TRBV6-1
abundance: .
j_gene: TRBJ1-1
d_gene: TRBD1
CDR3aa: CASSGDRGFPEAFF
CDR3nt: TGTGCCAGCAGCGGGGACAGGGGTTTCCCTGAAGCTTTCTTT

v_gene: TRBV2
abundance: .
j_gene: TRBJ2-5
d_gene: .
CDR3aa: CASSEAGLQETQYF
CDR3nt: TGTGCCAGCAGTGAAGCTGGGCTTCAAGAGACCCAGTACTTC

v_gene: TRBV7-9
abundance: .
j_gene: TRBJ1-1
d_gene: .
CDR3aa: CASSLSGEGTEAFF
CDR3nt: TGTGCCAGCAGCTTGTCCGGGGAAGGCACTGAAGCTTTCTTT

v_gene: TRBV7-9
abundance: few
j_gene: TRBJ1-1
d_gene: .
CDR3aa: CASSPAGRGRNTEAFF
CDR3nt: TGTGCCAGCAGCCCCGCGGGGCGGGGAAGGAACACTGAAGCTTTCTTT

v_gene: TRBV5-6
abundance: .
j_gene: TRBJ2-5
d_gene: .
CDR3aa: CASNYGAPQETQYF
CDR3nt: TGTGCCAGCAACTATGGGGCGCCTCAGGAGACCCAGTACTTC

v_gene: TRBV6-5
abundance: .
j_gene: TRBJ1-2
d_gene: TRBD1
CDR3aa: CASSSGTGGKNYGYTF
CDR3nt: TGTGCCAGCAGTTCCGGGACAGGGGGTAAAAACTATGGCTACACCTTC

v_gene: TRBV2
abundance: .
j_gene: TRBJ2-5
d_gene: TRBD2
CDR3aa: CASSWLAGWEETQYF
CDR3nt: TGTGCCAGCAGTTGGCTAGCGGGATGGGAAGAGACCCAGTACTTC

v_gene: TRBV9
abundance: few
j_gene: TRBJ1-6
d_gene: .
CDR3aa: CASSAGLNNSPLHF
CDR3nt: TGTGCCAGCAGCGCGGGACTTAATAATTCACCCCTCCACTTT

v_gene: TRBV6-5
abundance: .
j_gene: TRBJ1-2
d_gene: TRBD1
CDR3aa: CASSYSTGDRYTF
CDR3nt: TGTGCCAGCAGTTACTCGACAGGGGATCGCTACACCTTC

v_gene: TRBV9
abundance: few
j_gene: TRBJ2-3
d_gene: TRBD2
CDR3aa: CASSSAGGTHGTQYF
CDR3nt: TGTGCCAGCAGCTCGGCGGGGGGGACGCACGGTACGCAGTATTTT

v_gene: TRBV5-1
abundance: .
j_gene: TRBJ1-2
d_gene: TRBD1
CDR3aa: CASSPSGGGEGYTF
CDR3nt: TGCGCCAGCAGCCCTAGTGGAGGGGGCGAAGGCTACACCTTC

v_gene: TRBV9
abundance: few
j_gene: TRBJ2-3
d_gene: TRBD2
CDR3aa: CASSPGPAGVADTQYF
CDR3nt: TGTGCCAGCAGCCCCGGGCCAGCGGGAGTGGCGGATACGCAGTATTTT

v_gene: TRBV2
abundance: .
j_gene: TRBJ2-2
d_gene: TRBD2
CDR3aa: CASSDGGADTGELFF
CDR3nt: TGTGCCAGCAGTGACGGGGGGGCGGACACCGGGGAGCTGTTTTTT

v_gene: TRBV9
abundance: .
j_gene: TRBJ2-2
d_gene: TRBD1
CDR3aa: CASSVYWSTGGAGELFF
CDR3nt: TGTGCCAGCAGCGTTTATTGGTCGACAGGGGGAGCCGGGGAGCTGTTTTTT

v_gene: TRBV11-3
abundance: .
j_gene: TRBJ2-1
d_gene: TRBD2
CDR3aa: CASSPSSGESYNEQFF
CDR3nt: TGTGCCAGCAGCCCCTCTAGCGGGGAATCCTACAATGAGCAGTTCTTC

v_gene: TRBV9
abundance: few
j_gene: TRBJ2-5
d_gene: .
CDR3aa: CASSSRGGAIETQYF
CDR3nt: TGTGCCAGCAGCTCTAGGGGGGGGGCCATAGAGACCCAGTACTTC

v_gene: TRBV5-1
abundance: .
j_gene: TRBJ1-6
d_gene: .
CDR3aa: CASSLGGLSYNSPLHF
CDR3nt: TGCGCCAGCAGCTTGGGCGGGTTATCCTATAATTCACCCCTCCACTTT

v_gene: TRBV29-1
abundance: .
j_gene: TRBJ1-2
d_gene: .
CDR3aa: CSVEAKNYGYTF
CDR3nt: TGCAGCGTTGAGGCCAAGAACTATGGCTACACCTTC

v_gene: TRBV4-1
abundance: .
j_gene: TRBJ2-7
d_gene: TRBD1
CDR3aa: CASSQEAGTGLYEQYF
CDR3nt: TGCGCCAGCAGCCAAGAAGCCGGGACAGGGTTGTACGAGCAGTACTTC

v_gene: TRBV10-2
abundance: .
j_gene: TRBJ1-5
d_gene: .
CDR3aa: CASMGGNNQPQHF
CDR3nt: TGCGCCAGCATGGGGGGGAACAATCAGCCCCAGCATTTT

v_gene: TRBV30
abundance: few
j_gene: TRBJ1-5
d_gene: .
CDR3aa: CAWSPRTDQPQHF
CDR3nt: TGTGCCTGGAGCCCGAGGACAGATCAGCCCCAGCATTTT

v_gene: TRBV19
abundance: .
j_gene: TRBJ2-2
d_gene: TRBD2
CDR3aa: CANSDRGGRVTGELFF
CDR3nt: TGTGCCAATAGTGACCGGGGGGGGCGTGTCACCGGGGAGCTGTTTTTT

v_gene: TRBV4-2
abundance: .
j_gene: TRBJ1-5
d_gene: .
CDR3aa: CASSIEATNSNQPQHF
CDR3nt: TGTGCCAGCAGTATAGAGGCAACAAATAGCAATCAGCCCCAGCATTTT

v_gene: TRBV5-8
abundance: .
j_gene: TRBJ1-3
d_gene: .
CDR3aa: CASSLRGIAGNTIYF
CDR3nt: TGTGCCAGCAGCTTGCGGGGGATCGCTGGAAACACCATATATTTT

v_gene: TRBV28
abundance: .
j_gene: TRBJ2-5
d_gene: TRBD1
CDR3aa: CASSLLGSGGKTQYF
CDR3nt: TGTGCCAGCAGTTTGCTAGGTTCAGGGGGAAAGACCCAGTACTTC

v_gene: TRBV2
abundance: .
j_gene: TRBJ2-3
d_gene: .
CDR3aa: CASTITNPGDKHF
CDR3nt: TGTGCCAGCACCATAACCAATCCAGGGGATAAGCATTTT

v_gene: TRBV6-5
abundance: .
j_gene: TRBJ1-2
d_gene: TRBD1
CDR3aa: CASSWGQSSYGYTF
CDR3nt: TGTGCCAGCAGTTGGGGACAGTCTAGCTATGGCTACACCTTC

v_gene: TRBV7-8
abundance: .
j_gene: TRBJ2-1
d_gene: TRBD1
CDR3aa: CASSPGGGTGTYWVYNEQFF
CDR3nt: TGTGCCAGCAGCCCAGGTGGGGGGACAGGGACTTACTGGGTGTACAATGAGCAGTTCTTC

v_gene: TRBV23-1
abundance: few
j_gene: TRBJ1-2
d_gene: .
CDR3aa: CASSLLYYGYTF
CDR3nt: TGCGCCAGCAGTCTCTTGTACTATGGCTACACCTTC

v_gene: TRBV28
abundance: .
j_gene: TRBJ2-5
d_gene: TRBD2
CDR3aa: CASSPLQLAGAPATQYF
CDR3nt: TGTGCCAGCAGTCCCTTACAACTAGCGGGGGCCCCGGCGACCCAGTACTTC

v_gene: TRBV19
abundance: .
j_gene: TRBJ1-5
d_gene: .
CDR3aa: CASSIVPSDSSNQPQHF
CDR3nt: TGTGCCAGTAGTATAGTCCCCAGCGACAGTAGCAATCAGCCCCAGCATTTT

v_gene: TRBV25-1
abundance: .
j_gene: TRBJ2-1
d_gene: .
CDR3aa: CASSGTFLYNEQFF
CDR3nt: TGTGCCAGCAGTGGAACTTTCCTTTACAATGAGCAGTTCTTC

v_gene: TRBV2
abundance: .
j_gene: TRBJ2-5
d_gene: TRBD2
CDR3aa: CASIPMAGTSGAPQETQYF
CDR3nt: TGTGCCAGCATCCCTATGGCGGGGACTAGCGGGGCACCTCAAGAGACCCAGTACTTC

v_gene: TRBV5-1
abundance: .
j_gene: TRBJ2-1
d_gene: TRBD2
CDR3aa: CASSSGGGDISYNEQFF
CDR3nt: TGCGCCAGCAGCTCTGGCGGGGGGGACATCTCCTACAATGAGCAGTTCTTC

v_gene: TRBV7-9
abundance: .
j_gene: TRBJ1-2
d_gene: .
CDR3aa: CASSHSDGYTF
CDR3nt: TGTGCCAGCAGTCATAGCGATGGCTACACCTTC

v_gene: TRBV5-4
abundance: .
j_gene: TRBJ2-1
d_gene: TRBD2
CDR3aa: CASSSKGGGLAGPTALEQFF
CDR3nt: TGTGCCAGCAGCTCGAAAGGAGGGGGACTAGCGGGCCCGACCGCGCTAGAGCAGTTCTTC

v_gene: TRBV27
abundance: .
j_gene: TRBJ2-2
d_gene: TRBD1
CDR3aa: CASSWGQGVGKAGELFF
CDR3nt: TGTGCCAGCAGCTGGGGACAGGGGGTTGGTAAGGCCGGGGAGCTGTTTTTT

v_gene: TRBV21-1
abundance: .
j_gene: TRBJ2-1
d_gene: .
CDR3aa: CASSKEETRPSPRCDEQFF
CDR3nt: TGTGCCAGCAGCAAAGAGGAGACTAGGCCCTCCCCCCGATGCGATGAGCAGTTCTTC

v_gene: TRBV5-1
abundance: .
j_gene: TRBJ2-3
d_gene: .
CDR3aa: CASSLESGSTDTQYF
CDR3nt: TGCGCCAGCAGCTTGGAATCAGGCAGCACAGATACGCAGTATTTT